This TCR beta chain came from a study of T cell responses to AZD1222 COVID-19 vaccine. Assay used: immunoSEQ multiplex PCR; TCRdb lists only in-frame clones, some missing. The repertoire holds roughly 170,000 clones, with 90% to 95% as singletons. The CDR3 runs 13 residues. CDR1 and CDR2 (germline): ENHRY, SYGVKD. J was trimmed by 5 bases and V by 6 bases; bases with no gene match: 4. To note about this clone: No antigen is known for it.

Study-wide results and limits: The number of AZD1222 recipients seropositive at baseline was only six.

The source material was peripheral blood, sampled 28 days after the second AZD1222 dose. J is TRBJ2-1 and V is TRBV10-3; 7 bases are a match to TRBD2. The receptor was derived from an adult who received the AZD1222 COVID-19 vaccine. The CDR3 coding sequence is TGTGCCATCAGCGGACTAGTAAACAATGAGCAGTTCTTC. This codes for CAISGLVNNEQFF.